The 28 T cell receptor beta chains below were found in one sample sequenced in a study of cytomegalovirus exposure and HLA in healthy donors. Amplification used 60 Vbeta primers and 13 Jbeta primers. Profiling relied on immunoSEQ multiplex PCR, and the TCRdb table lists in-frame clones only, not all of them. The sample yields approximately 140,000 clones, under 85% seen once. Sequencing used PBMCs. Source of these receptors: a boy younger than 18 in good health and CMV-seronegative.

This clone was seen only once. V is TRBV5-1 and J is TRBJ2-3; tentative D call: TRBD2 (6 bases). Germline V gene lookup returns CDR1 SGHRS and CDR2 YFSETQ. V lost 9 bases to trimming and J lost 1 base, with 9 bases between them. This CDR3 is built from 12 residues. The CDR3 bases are TGCGCCACCGGGACTGGCACAGATACGCAGTATTTT. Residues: CATGTGTDTQYF.

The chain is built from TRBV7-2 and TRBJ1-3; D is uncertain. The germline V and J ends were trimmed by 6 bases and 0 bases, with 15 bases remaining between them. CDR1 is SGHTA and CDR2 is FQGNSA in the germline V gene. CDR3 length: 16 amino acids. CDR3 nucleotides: TGTGCCAGCAGTTACAGCCTACCCAGCTCTGGAAACACCATATATTTT. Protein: CASSYSLPSSGNTIYF.

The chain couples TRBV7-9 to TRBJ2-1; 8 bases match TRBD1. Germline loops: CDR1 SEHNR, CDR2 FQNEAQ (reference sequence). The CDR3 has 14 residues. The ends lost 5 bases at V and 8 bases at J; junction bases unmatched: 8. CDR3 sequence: CASSGLQGAHEQFF. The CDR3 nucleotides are TGTGCCAGCAGCGGTCTTCAGGGGGCGCATGAGCAGTTCTTC.

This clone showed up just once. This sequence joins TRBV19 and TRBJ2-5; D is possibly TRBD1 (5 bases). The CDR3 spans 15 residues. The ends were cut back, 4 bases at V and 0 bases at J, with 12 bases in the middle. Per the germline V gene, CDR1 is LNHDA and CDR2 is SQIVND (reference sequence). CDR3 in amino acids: CASSTGLGYQETQYF. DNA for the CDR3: TGTGCCAGTAGTACAGGGCTGGGGTACCAAGAGACCCAGTACTTC.

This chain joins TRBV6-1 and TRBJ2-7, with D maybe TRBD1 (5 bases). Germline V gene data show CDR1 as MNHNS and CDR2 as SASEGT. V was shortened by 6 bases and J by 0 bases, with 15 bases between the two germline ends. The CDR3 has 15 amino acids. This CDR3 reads CASRNGQTVSYEQYF. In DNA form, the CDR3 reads TGTGCCAGCAGGAACGGGCAGACAGTCTCCTACGAGCAGTACTTC.

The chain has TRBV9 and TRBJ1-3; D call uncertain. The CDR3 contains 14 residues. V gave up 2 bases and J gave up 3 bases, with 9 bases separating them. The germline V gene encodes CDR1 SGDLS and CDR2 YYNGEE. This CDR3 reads CASSVFPVGNTIYF. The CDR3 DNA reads TGTGCCAGCAGCGTCTTTCCCGTTGGAAACACCATATATTTT.

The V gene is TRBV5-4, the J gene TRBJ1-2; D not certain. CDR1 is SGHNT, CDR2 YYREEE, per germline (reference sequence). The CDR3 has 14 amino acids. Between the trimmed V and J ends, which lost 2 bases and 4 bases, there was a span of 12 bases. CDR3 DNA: TGTGCCAGCAGCTTCGTGACCGGAGTCTATGGCTACACCTTC. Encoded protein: CASSFVTGVYGYTF. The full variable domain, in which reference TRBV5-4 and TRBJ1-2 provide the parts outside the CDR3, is ETGVTQSPTHLIKTRGQQVTLRCSSQSGHNTVSWYQQALGQGPQFIFQYYREEENGRGNFPPRFSGLQFPNYSSELNVNALELDDSALYLCASSFVTGVYGYTFGSGTRLTVV.

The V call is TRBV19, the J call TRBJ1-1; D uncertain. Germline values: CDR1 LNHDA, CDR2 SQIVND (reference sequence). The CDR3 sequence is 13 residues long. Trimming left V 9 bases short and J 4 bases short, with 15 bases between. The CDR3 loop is CASHDIAGTEAFF. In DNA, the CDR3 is TGTGCCAGCCACGACATCGCGGGCACTGAAGCTTTCTTT.

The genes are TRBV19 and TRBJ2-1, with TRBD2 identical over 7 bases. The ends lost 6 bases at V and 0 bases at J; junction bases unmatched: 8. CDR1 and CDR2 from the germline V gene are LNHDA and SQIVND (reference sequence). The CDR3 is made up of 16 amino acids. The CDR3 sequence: CASRGLAGVSYNEQFF. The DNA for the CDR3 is TGTGCCAGTAGAGGGTTGGCGGGGGTCTCCTACAATGAGCAGTTCTTC.

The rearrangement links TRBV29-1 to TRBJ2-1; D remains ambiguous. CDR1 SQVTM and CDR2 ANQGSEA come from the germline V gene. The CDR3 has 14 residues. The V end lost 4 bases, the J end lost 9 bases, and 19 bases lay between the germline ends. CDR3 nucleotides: TGCAGCGTTGCCCCCCTAGTGATCGAAGGTGAGCAGTTCTTC. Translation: CSVAPLVIEGEQFF.

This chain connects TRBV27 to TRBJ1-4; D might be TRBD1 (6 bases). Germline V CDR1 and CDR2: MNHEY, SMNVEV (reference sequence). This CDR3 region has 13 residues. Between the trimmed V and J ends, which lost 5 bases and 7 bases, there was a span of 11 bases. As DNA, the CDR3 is TGTGCCAGCAGTGGGGGCCGATTTGAAAAACTGTTTTTT. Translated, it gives CASSGGRFEKLFF.

The CDR3 coding sequence is TGCAGCTGTGGGACAGGGGGCCTCAGCGAGCAGTACTTC. This encodes CSCGTGGLSEQYF. The chain is built from TRBV29-1 and TRBJ2-5, with 12 bases aligning to TRBD1. The DNA end is a closer match to TRBJ2-7, so the J assignment may be wrong. Looked up from germline, CDR1 is SQVTM and CDR2 is ANQGSEA. The CDR3 sequence is 13 residues long.

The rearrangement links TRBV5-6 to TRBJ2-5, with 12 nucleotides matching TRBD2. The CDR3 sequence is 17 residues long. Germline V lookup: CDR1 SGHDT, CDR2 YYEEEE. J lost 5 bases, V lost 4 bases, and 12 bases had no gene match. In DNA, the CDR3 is TGTGCCAGCAGCCCACTACTAGCGGGGGGCCCCTGGGAGACCCAGTACTTC. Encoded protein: CASSPLLAGGPWETQYF. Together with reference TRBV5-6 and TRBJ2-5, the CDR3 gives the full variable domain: DAGVTQSPTHLIKTRGQQVTLRCSPKSGHDTVSWYQQALGQGPQFIFQYYEEEERQRGNFPDRFSGHQFPNYSSELNVNALLLGDSALYLCASSPLLAGGPWETQYFGPGTRLLVL.

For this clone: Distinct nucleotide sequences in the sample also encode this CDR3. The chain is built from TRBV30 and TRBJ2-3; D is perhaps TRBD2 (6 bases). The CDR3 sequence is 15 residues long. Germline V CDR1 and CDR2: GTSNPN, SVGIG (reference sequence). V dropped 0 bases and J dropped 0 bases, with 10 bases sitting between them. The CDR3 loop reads CAWSVLGGSTDTQYF. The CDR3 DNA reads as TGTGCCTGGAGTGTACTCGGGGGAAGCACAGATACGCAGTATTTT.

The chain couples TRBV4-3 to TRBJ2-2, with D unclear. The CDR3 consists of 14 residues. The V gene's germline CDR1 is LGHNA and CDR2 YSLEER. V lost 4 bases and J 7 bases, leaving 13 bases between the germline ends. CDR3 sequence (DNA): TGCGCCAGCAGCCGAGAGAACACTATCGGGGAGCTGTTTTTT. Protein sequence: CASSRENTIGELFF.

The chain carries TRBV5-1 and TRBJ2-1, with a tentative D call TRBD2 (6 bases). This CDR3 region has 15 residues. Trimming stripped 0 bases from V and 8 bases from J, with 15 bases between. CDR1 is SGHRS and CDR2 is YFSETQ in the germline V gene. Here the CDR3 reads CASSLALDWRDEQFF. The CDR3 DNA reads TGCGCCAGCAGCTTGGCCCTGGACTGGAGGGATGAGCAGTTCTTC.

CDR3 region: CASSTDRNEQYF. The CDR3 DNA reads as TGCGCCAGCAGCACCGACAGGAACGAGCAGTACTTC. The genes are TRBV5-1 and TRBJ2-7; D might be TRBD1 (6 bases). The germline CDR1 and CDR2 sequences are SGHRS and YFSETQ. Trimming cost V 4 bases and J 5 bases, with 10 bases left between them. The CDR3 runs 12 residues.

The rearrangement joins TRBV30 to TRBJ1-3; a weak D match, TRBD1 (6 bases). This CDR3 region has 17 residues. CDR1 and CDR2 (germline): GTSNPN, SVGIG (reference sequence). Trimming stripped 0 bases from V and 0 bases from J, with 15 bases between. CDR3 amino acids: CAWSVGQPVLSGNTIYF. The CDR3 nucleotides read TGTGCCTGGAGTGTTGGACAGCCGGTACTCTCTGGAAACACCATATATTTT.

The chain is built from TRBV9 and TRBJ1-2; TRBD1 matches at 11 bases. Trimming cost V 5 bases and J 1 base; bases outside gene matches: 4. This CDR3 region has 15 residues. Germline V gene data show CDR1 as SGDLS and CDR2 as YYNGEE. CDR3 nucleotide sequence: TGTGCCAGCAGTACCGGGACAGGGGGTAACTATGGCTACACCTTC. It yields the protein CASSTGTGGNYGYTF. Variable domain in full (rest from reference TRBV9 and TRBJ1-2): DSGVTQTPKHLITATGQRVTLRCSPRSGDLSVYWYQQSLDQGLQFLIQYYNGEERAKGNILERFSAQQFPDLHSELNLSSLELGDSALYFCASSTGTGGNYGYTFGSGTRLTVV.

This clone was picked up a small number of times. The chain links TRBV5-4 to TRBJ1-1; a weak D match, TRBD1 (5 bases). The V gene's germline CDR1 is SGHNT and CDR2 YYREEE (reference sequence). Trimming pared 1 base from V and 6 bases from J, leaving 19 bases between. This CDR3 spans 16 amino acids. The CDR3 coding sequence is TGTGCCAGCAGCTTGAGCCCGGGGGGAACATTCGCTGAAGCTTTCTTT. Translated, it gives CASSLSPGGTFAEAFF.

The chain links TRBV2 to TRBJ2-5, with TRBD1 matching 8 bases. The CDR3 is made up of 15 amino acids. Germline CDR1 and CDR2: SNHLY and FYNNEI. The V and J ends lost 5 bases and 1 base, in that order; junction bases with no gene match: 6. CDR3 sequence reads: CASSPDRALQETQYF. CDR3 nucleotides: TGTGCCAGCAGTCCGGACAGGGCCCTCCAAGAGACCCAGTACTTC.

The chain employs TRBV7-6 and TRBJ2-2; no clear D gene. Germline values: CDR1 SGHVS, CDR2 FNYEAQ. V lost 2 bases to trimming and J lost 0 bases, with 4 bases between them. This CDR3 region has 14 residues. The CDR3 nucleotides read TGTGCCAGCAGCTTAACACCGAACACCGGGGAGCTGTTTTTT. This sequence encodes CASSLTPNTGELFF.

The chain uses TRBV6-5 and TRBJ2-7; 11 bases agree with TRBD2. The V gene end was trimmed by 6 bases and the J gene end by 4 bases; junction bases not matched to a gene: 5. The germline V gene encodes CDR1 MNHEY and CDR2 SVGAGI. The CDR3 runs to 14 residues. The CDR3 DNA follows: TGTGCCAGCAGCCCACTAGCGGGAGATTACGAGCAGTACTTC. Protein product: CASSPLAGDYEQYF.

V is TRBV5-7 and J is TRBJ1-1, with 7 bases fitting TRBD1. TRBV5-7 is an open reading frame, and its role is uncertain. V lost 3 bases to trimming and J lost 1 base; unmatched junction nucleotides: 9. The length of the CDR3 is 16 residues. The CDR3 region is CASSSGRGQTNTEAFF. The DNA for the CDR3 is TGTGCCAGCAGCTCCGGGCGGGGACAGACGAACACTGAAGCTTTCTTT.

The CDR3: CASSEWASGGETQYF. In DNA form, the CDR3 reads TGTGCCAGCAGTGAATGGGCTAGCGGGGGGGAGACCCAGTACTTC. This sequence joins TRBV2 and TRBJ2-5, with 11 bases identical to TRBD2. V shed 2 bases, J shed 5 bases, and the junction held 4 bases outside the gene matches. This CDR3 region has 15 residues. Germline loops: CDR1 SNHLY, CDR2 FYNNEI.

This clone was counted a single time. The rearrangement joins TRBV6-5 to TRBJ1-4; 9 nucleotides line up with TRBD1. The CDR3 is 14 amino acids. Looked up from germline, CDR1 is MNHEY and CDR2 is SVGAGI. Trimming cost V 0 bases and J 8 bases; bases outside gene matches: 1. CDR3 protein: CASSYSTGGEKLFF. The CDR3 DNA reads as TGTGCCAGCAGTTACTCGACAGGGGGGGAAAAACTGTTTTTT.

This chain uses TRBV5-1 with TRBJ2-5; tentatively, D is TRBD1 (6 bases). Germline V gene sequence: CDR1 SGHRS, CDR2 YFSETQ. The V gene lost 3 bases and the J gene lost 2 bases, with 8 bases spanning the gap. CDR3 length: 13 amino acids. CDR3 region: CASSSQGQETQYF. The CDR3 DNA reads TGCGCCAGCAGCTCCCAGGGGCAAGAGACCCAGTACTTC.

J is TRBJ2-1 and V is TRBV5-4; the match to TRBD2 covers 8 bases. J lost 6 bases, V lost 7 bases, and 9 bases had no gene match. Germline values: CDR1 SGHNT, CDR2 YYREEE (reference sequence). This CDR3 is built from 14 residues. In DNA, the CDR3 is TGTGCCAGCCGAGGGCCAGCGGGAGCCAATGAGCAGTTCTTC. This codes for CASRGPAGANEQFF.